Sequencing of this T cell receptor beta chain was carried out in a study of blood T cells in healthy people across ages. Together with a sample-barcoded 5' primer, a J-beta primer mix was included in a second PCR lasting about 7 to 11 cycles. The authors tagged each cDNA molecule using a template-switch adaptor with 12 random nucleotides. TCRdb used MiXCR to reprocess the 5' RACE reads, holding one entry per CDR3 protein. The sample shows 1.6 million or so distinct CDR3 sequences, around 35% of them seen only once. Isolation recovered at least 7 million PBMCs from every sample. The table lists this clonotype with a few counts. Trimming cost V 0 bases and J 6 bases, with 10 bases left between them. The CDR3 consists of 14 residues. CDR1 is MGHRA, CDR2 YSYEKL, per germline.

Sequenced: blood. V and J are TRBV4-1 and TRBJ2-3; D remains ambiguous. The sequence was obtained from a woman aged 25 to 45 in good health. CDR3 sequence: CASSQDISFDTQYF. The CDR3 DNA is TGCGCCAGCAGCCAAGATATATCGTTCGATACGCAGTATTTT.